These 25 T cell receptor beta chains were sequenced from one sample in a study of OX40 agonist ivuxolimab in advanced cancers. Sequencing was performed with immunoSEQ multiplex PCR; in TCRdb, only in-frame clones are kept and a portion is missing. The table records 55,000 to 70,000 clones, 80% to 90% of them present only once. Sequences were derived from CD4+ or CD8+ T cells sorted from blood, sampled in a trial of the OX40 agonist ivuxolimab. The receptors derive from an adult with an advanced solid tumor such as melanoma, head and neck, liver or kidney cancer.

The rearrangement uses TRBV11-3 and TRBJ2-3; either TRBD1 or TRBD2 may supply D (5 bases each). The V gene's germline CDR1 is SGHNT and CDR2 YENEEA. V gave up 3 bases and J gave up 3 bases, with 10 bases separating them. CDR3 length equals 14 residues. For the CDR3, the DNA is TGTGCCAGCAGCTTGGGGGAAAGGACAGATACGCAGTATTTT. Translated, it gives CASSLGERTDTQYF.

The chain couples TRBV6-5 to TRBJ2-1; D might be TRBD2 (5 bases). Trimming stripped 6 bases from V and 6 bases from J, with 15 bases between. The germline CDR1 and CDR2 sequences are MNHEY and SVGAGI. The CDR3 has 14 amino acids. CDR3: CASSPPGGPNEQFF. The CDR3 DNA follows: TGTGCCAGCAGCCCCCCCGGCGGGCCCAATGAGCAGTTCTTC.

This chain links TRBV6-1 with TRBJ1-2, with D unresolved. The ends were cut back, 5 bases at V and 2 bases at J, with 9 bases in the middle. CDR3 length: 13 residues. The germline V gene has CDR1 MNHNS and CDR2 SASEGT. The CDR3 spells CASSIQENYGYTF. For the CDR3, the DNA is TGTGCCAGCAGTATCCAGGAAAACTATGGCTACACCTTC.

This clone was seen more than once but under ten times. This chain uses TRBV28 with TRBJ2-4; no reliable D call. Deletions cut 4 bases from V and 7 bases from J, with 8 bases between. The CDR3 covers 12 residues. Germline V gives CDR1 MDHEN, CDR2 SYDVKM. The CDR3 sequence: CASSWSDNIQYF. In DNA, the CDR3 is TGTGCCAGCAGTTGGTCAGACAACATTCAGTACTTC.

This clone turned up a few times. The gene calls are TRBV28 and TRBJ1-6; no clear D. Germline V gene data show CDR1 as MDHEN and CDR2 as SYDVKM. The ends were cut back, 6 bases at V and 6 bases at J, with 9 bases in the middle. The CDR3 is 13 residues long. In DNA, the CDR3 is TGTGCCAGCAGCTTGGCGGTTAATTCACCCCTCCACTTT. Translating gives CASSLAVNSPLHF.

Only a few counts were recorded for this clone. The chain uses TRBV14 and TRBJ2-7; possibly TRBD2 for D (5 bases). Trimming cost V 5 bases and J 7 bases, with 15 bases left between them. CDR3 length equals 13 residues. The V gene's germline CDR1 is SGHDN and CDR2 FVKESK. The CDR3 sequence is CASSSDPRGEQYF. The CDR3 DNA sequence: TGTGCCAGCAGCTCGGACCCCCGGGGAGAGCAGTACTTC.

V usage is TRBV9 and J usage is TRBJ1-6; D not resolved. Germline V CDR1 and CDR2: SGDLS, YYNGEE. Trimming removed 0 bases at V and 1 base at J, with 11 bases between. The CDR3 consists of 17 residues. CDR3 sequence (DNA): TGTGCCAGCAGCGTAGATCAGGATTTATCCTATAATTCACCCCTCCACTTT. This gives the protein CASSVDQDLSYNSPLHF.

The V and J genes are TRBV15 and TRBJ2-5; the match to TRBD2 covers 8 bases. From germline, CDR1 is LNHNV and CDR2 YYDKDF (reference sequence). J lost 3 bases, V lost 0 bases, and 3 bases had no gene match. The CDR3 totals 15 residues. The CDR3 DNA follows: TGTGCCACCAGCAGAGAAGGACTAGCAGAAGAGACCCAGTACTTC. Residues: CATSREGLAEETQYF.

This clone appeared a single time. For the CDR3, the DNA is TGTGCCAGCAGATGGACTAGTTTGGATACGCAGTATTTT. Amino acids: CASRWTSLDTQYF. V and J are TRBV6-4 and TRBJ2-3; 7 nucleotides agree with TRBD2. This CDR3 region has 13 residues. Germline V CDR1 and CDR2: MRHNA, SNTAGT. With V trimmed by 6 bases and J by 6 bases, 6 bases remained unmatched.

This chain uses TRBV19 with TRBJ2-6; TRBD1 matches 8 bases. The trim removed 3 bases at V and 3 bases at J, leaving 7 bases unmatched. Germline-derived CDR1 and CDR2 are LNHDA and SQIVND (reference sequence). The CDR3 sequence is 17 residues long. Written as DNA, the CDR3 is TGTGCCAGTAGTATTGGCGACAGGGGCGGTGGGGCCAACGTCCTGACTTTC. This gives the protein CASSIGDRGGGANVLTF.

The chain combines TRBV7-2 with TRBJ2-2; TRBD1 matches 9 bases. V gave up 6 bases and J gave up 7 bases; unmatched junction bases: 6. There are 14 residues in the CDR3. Germline CDR1 is SGHTA and CDR2 is FQGNSA. This CDR3 is CASRVTGGVGELFF. The CDR3 region has the DNA TGTGCCAGCAGGGTGACAGGGGGGGTCGGGGAGCTGTTTTTT.

The chain couples TRBV27 to TRBJ1-2, with D tentatively TRBD1 (6 bases). The ends were cut back, 6 bases at V and 6 bases at J, with 20 bases in the middle. The CDR3 runs 15 residues. Germline assignment: CDR1 MNHEY and CDR2 SMNVEV (reference sequence). In DNA form, the CDR3 reads TGTGCCAGCAGGGAGTTCGGGGGCGCAGGTAATGGCTACACCTTC. It is translated as CASREFGGAGNGYTF.

The CDR3 sequence: CAVSVRVGRGVDQPQHF. As DNA, the CDR3 is TGTGCCGTCAGTGTACGGGTAGGGAGAGGGGTCGATCAGCCCCAGCATTTT. This rearrangement joins TRBV19 to TRBJ1-5, with D maybe TRBD1 (5 bases). Trimming removed 11 bases at V and 5 bases at J, with 28 bases between. CDR3 size: 17 residues. CDR1 and CDR2 (germline): LNHDA, SQIVND (reference sequence).

The chain is built from TRBV4-1 and TRBJ2-2, with 11 bases identical to TRBD2. Losses at the gene ends were 0 bases for V and 7 bases for J; bases not matched to a gene: 10. Germline loops: CDR1 MGHRA, CDR2 YSYEKL. The CDR3 runs to 18 residues. CDR3 nucleotides: TGCGCCAGCAGCCAAGAGATTCGGACTAGCGGGTCGGTCGGGGAGCTGTTTTTT. It specifies CASSQEIRTSGSVGELFF.

The rearrangement joins TRBV7-3 to TRBJ2-1; 7 bases fit TRBD2. The length of the CDR3 is 13 residues. V shed 5 bases, J shed 9 bases, and the junction held 7 bases outside the gene matches. CDR1 and CDR2 from the germline V gene are SGHTA and FQGTGA. The CDR3 region has the DNA TGTGCCAGCAGCCAGCTAGCGGTGGGTGAGCAGTTCTTC. As protein: CASSQLAVGEQFF.

The chain uses TRBV10-3 and TRBJ1-6; D call uncertain. Trimming stripped 10 bases from V and 0 bases from J, with 10 bases between. The CDR3 has 14 amino acids. Germline V gene data show CDR1 as ENHRY and CDR2 as SYGVKD. CDR3 sequence reads: CASQQDSYNSPLHF. The CDR3 bases are TGTGCCAGCCAGCAGGACTCCTATAATTCACCCCTCCACTTT.

J is TRBJ2-7 and V is TRBV27; D is possibly TRBD2 (6 bases). V was clipped by 4 bases and J by 2 bases, with 15 bases between them. This CDR3 is 15 amino acids long. The germline V gene encodes CDR1 MNHEY and CDR2 SMNVEV (reference sequence). The CDR3 region is CASSSPTGATYEQYF. The CDR3 bases are TGTGCCAGCAGTTCTCCAACGGGAGCTACCTACGAGCAGTACTTC.

The chain links TRBV25-1 to TRBJ2-1; TRBD2 aligns across 12 bases. V shed 3 bases and J 5 bases; nucleotides not matched to a gene: 11. The CDR3 has 18 residues. Germline-derived CDR1 and CDR2 are MGHDK and SYGVNS. Written as DNA, the CDR3 is TGTGCCAGCAGTGACCCGGGACTAGCGGGCAGCTTCCACAATGAGCAGTTCTTC. It specifies CASSDPGLAGSFHNEQFF.

CDR3 residues: CASGSPGQGNTGELFF. Written as DNA, the CDR3 is TGTGCTAGTGGTTCGCCGGGACAGGGGAACACCGGGGAGCTGTTTTTT. The genes are TRBV12-5 and TRBJ2-2; 9 bases line up with TRBD1. After removal of 4 bases from V and 1 base from J, the junction contained 4 bases not matched to a gene. CDR3 length: 16 residues. Germline V gives CDR1 LGHNT, CDR2 FRNRAP.

V and J are TRBV5-6 and TRBJ2-1, with TRBD2 as a possible D gene (5 bases). This CDR3 region has 19 residues. Germline-derived CDR1 and CDR2 are SGHDT and YYEEEE. Trimming left V 5 bases short and J 1 base short, with 25 bases between. CDR3 sequence: CASSDVGVVGRESYNEQFF. The CDR3 DNA reads as TGTGCCAGCAGTGACGTTGGGGTTGTGGGAAGGGAGTCCTACAATGAGCAGTTCTTC.

The chain is built from TRBV18 and TRBJ2-7; 15 bases match TRBD2. The CDR3 totals 21 residues. Trimming removed 0 bases from V and 0 bases from J; junction bases left unmatched: 12. Germline V CDR1 and CDR2: KGHSH, LQKENI. CDR3 region: CASSPPGGSGTSGRPSYEQYF. CDR3 nucleotide sequence: TGTGCCAGCTCACCACCGGGAGGATCTGGGACTAGCGGGAGGCCCTCCTACGAGCAGTACTTC.

This clone was seen a handful of times. This sequence joins TRBV19 and TRBJ2-1, with D unclear. The germline V gene encodes CDR1 LNHDA and CDR2 SQIVND (reference sequence). This CDR3 spans 13 amino acids. V was pared by 10 bases and J by 0 bases, with 10 bases between. The CDR3 nucleotides read TGTGCCACTGAACATAACTCCTACAATGAGCAGTTCTTC. It is translated as CATEHNSYNEQFF. The full variable domain, rest sourced from reference TRBV19 and TRBJ2-1, is DGGITQSPKYLFRKEGQNVTLSCEQNLNHDAMYWYRQDPGQGLRLIYYSQIVNDFQKGDIAEGYSVSREKKESFPLTVTSAQKNPTAFYLCATEHNSYNEQFFGPGTRLTVL.

The chain employs TRBV5-4 and TRBJ2-7; D unclear. The germline V and J ends were trimmed by 3 bases and 6 bases, with 16 bases remaining between them. Germline V gene sequence: CDR1 SGHNT, CDR2 YYREEE (reference sequence). The CDR3 has 14 residues. This CDR3 is CASSSTLIDGEQYF. The DNA of the CDR3 is TGTGCCAGCAGCTCCACGCTGATCGATGGCGAGCAGTACTTC.

The chain links TRBV4-2 to TRBJ1-2; D is ambiguous. The CDR3 contains 15 residues. V was trimmed by 0 bases and J by 5 bases, leaving 13 bases between them. In germline, CDR1 is LGHNA, CDR2 YNFKEQ. DNA of the CDR3: TGTGCCAGCAGCCAAGATCCGGCGGAACTATATGGCTACACCTTC. Protein product: CASSQDPAELYGYTF.

This chain uses TRBV18 with TRBJ2-6; D may match TRBD1 or TRBD2 (6 bases each). In germline, CDR1 is KGHSH, CDR2 LQKENI. Trimming shortened V by 4 bases and J by 2 bases, and 9 bases separated the two germline ends. The CDR3 has 15 residues. As DNA, the CDR3 is TGTGCCAGCTCACGGGGGGCGGCTGGGGCCAACGTCCTGACTTTC. Its translation is CASSRGAAGANVLTF. The entire variable domain, with the rest obtained from reference TRBV18 and TRBJ2-6, is as follows: NAGVMQNPRHLVRRRGQEARLRCSPMKGHSHVYWYRQLPEEGLKFMVYLQKENIIDESGMPKERFSAEFPKEGPSILRIQQVVRGDSAAYFCASSRGAAGANVLTFGAGSRLTVL.